This note documents a single T cell receptor (beta chain) sequence. No cognate antigen has been identified for it. No base qualities exist here, and no much larger clone lies one base off it. The data originate from a study of blood T cell repertoires in COVID-19 (TCRdb year 2020). At the level of the whole study: Collaborator samples came from the United States, Italy and Spain and covered acute and convalescent phases of COVID-19. The prospective study material was composed of cDNA or gDNA derived from T cells, B-cell-depleted T cells, or PBMCs. The dataset comprised deeply sampled blood TCRbeta repertoires from subjects exposed to, actively infected with, or recovered from COVID-19. The repertoires were released in a freely available public database intended as a resource for research on the immune response to SARS-CoV-2. The samples were drawn from the first 160 participants of the ongoing ImmuneRACE study and from roughly 1,300 subjects provided by 6 global collaborators. Nearly every sample came with metadata listing a de-identified subject ID, COVID-19 status, age in years and sex. HLA class I and class II types, where available, came from metadata supplied by the sample provider rather than from assay-based typing. Broad study findings and their caveats: Clinical and demographic metadata were provided uncurated, with the amount varying by source and participant.

Based on the germline V gene, the CDR1 and CDR2 sequences are KGHSH and LQKENI. The CDR3 covers 15 residues, taking in both the cysteine and the phenylalanine. Kept here is only the CDR3 DNA, which spans 45 bases and is read in frame from base 1. V has 3 bases trimmed and J has 9 bases trimmed; junction bases matching no gene number 9. The collaborating institutions used their own protocols to collect whole blood in K2EDTA tubes. Collaborator samples were shipped for TCRbeta analysis as frozen whole blood, isolated PBMCs, or DNA extracted from either sample type. TCRbeta CDR3 regions were amplified from genomic DNA by means of the immunoSEQ Assay, a bias-controlled multiplex PCR. Concerning the study's data processing: The number of nucleated cells in each sample was estimated by amplification of reference gene primers within the assay. To quantify the absolute abundance of each unique TCRbeta CDR3 rearrangement, sequence reads were collapsed and filtered. Productive Simpson clonality was computed per sample as the square root of Simpson's diversity index over productive rearrangements. TCRdb took over this immuneACCESS table, retaining in-frame rearrangements with V and J assigned. Such tables are incomplete; in checked studies, under half of the missing clones stem from an unresolved V gene, and the remainder is unexplained. V and J calls and clone size are copied from that table; D and trimming were computed from the DNA. In this sample the table shows about 270,000 clones, around 83% of which occur a single time. Of the sample, roughly 5% falls within the top ten clones.

Recombination connected TRBV18 to TRBJ2-7; 12 of the junction bases match TRBD1. The TCR comes from a man older than 75 with acute or convalescent COVID-19. Sequencing used peripheral blood. CDR3 sequence: CASSPPGQGARGQYF. Here is the DNA: TGTGCCAGCTCACCTCCGGGACAGGGGGCGAGGGGGCAGTACTTC. Beyond the CDR3, the reference TRBV18 and TRBJ2-7 genes provide the residues; the full variable domain reads: NAGVMQNPRHLVRRRGQEARLRCSPMKGHSHVYWYRQLPEEGLKFMVYLQKENIIDESGMPKERFSAEFPKEGPSILRIQQVVRGDSAAYFCASSPPGQGARGQYFGPGTRLTVT.